The T cell receptor (beta chain) described here comes from a study of blood T cell repertoires in COVID-19. Study-wide context: PBMCs, B-cell-depleted T cells, or T cells provided the cDNA or gDNA that made up the material.

The germline V gene encodes CDR1 LNHDA and CDR2 SQIVND (reference sequence). The length of the CDR3 is 16 residues. V lost 7 bases and J lost 4, with 20 bases in between. Assay: immunoSEQ multiplex PCR; the TCRdb copy retains only in-frame clones and omits some. The data contain some 260,000 clones, about 89% of them seen just once; the ten biggest clones take up 8.8%. The table lists this clone with a few counts. The sequenced sample consisted of PBMCs or T cells enriched from blood (not recorded which). This sequence was found in a man aged 40-50 years who had recovered from COVID-19. The chain employs TRBV19 and TRBJ2-1; D possibly corresponds to TRBD2 (6 bases). The CDR3 region is CASTYRGNLLYNEQFF. The CDR3, as DNA: TGTGCCAGTACCTATCGGGGGAATCTCCTTTACAATGAGCAGTTCTTC.